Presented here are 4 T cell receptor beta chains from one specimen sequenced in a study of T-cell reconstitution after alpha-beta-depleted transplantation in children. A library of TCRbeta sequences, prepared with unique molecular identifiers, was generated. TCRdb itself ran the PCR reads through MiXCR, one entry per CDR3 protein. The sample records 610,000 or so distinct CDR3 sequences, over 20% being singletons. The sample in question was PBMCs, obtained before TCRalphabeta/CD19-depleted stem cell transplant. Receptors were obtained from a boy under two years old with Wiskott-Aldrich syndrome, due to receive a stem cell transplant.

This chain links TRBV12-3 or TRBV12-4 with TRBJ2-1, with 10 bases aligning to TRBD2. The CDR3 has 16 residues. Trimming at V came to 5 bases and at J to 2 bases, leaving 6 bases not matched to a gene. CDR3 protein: CASSRTSGTAYNEQFF. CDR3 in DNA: TGTGCCAGCAGTAGGACTAGCGGAACTGCCTACAATGAGCAGTTCTTC.

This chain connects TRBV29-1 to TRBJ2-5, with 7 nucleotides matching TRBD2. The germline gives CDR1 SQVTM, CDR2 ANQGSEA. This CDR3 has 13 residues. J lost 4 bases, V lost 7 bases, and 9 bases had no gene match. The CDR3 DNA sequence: TGCAGCGCCCTACCTAGCGGAATAGAGACCCAGTACTTC. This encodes CSALPSGIETQYF.

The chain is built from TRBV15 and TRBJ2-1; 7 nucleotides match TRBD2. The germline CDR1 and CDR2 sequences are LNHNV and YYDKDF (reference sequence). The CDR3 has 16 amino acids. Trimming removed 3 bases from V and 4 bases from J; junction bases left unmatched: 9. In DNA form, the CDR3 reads TGTGCCACCAGCAGGGGTTTGGGCGGGGGTTACAATGAGCAGTTCTTC. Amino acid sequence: CATSRGLGGGYNEQFF. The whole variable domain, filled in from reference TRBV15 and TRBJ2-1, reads DAMVIQNPRYQVTQFGKPVTLSCSQTLNHNVMYWYQQKSSQAPKLLFHYYDKDFNNEADTPDNFQSRRPNTSFCFLDIRSPGLGDTAMYLCATSRGLGGGYNEQFFGPGTRLTVL.

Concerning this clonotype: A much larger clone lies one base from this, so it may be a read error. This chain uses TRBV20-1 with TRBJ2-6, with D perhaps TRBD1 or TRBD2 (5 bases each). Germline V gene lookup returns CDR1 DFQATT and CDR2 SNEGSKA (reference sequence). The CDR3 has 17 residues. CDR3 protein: CCARDLGVGPGANVLTF. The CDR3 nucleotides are TGCTGTGCTAGAGATTTGGGGGTTGGGCCTGGGGCCAACGTCCTGACTTTC.